Following are 15 T cell receptor beta chains from one sample sequenced in a study of control samples from healthy donors and cancer patients. Assay used: immunoSEQ multiplex PCR; TCRdb lists only in-frame clones, some missing. The data hold roughly 160,000 clones, with 88% observed a single time. Sequenced input: blood. These receptors came from a woman aged 25 to 39 in good health.

J is TRBJ1-1 and V is TRBV3-1 (or the pseudogene TRBV3-2), with D possibly being TRBD1 (5 bases). Trimming removed 1 base at V and 4 bases at J, with 7 bases between. This CDR3 comprises 13 residues. Per the germline V gene, CDR1 is LGHDT and CDR2 is YNNKEL (reference sequence). CDR3 sequence: CASSQGDATEAFF. DNA for the CDR3: TGTGCCAGCAGCCAAGGGGACGCCACTGAAGCTTTCTTT.

The chain recombines TRBV2 with TRBJ1-2, with 9 bases fitting TRBD1. The V and J ends lost 7 bases and 5 bases, in that order; junction bases with no gene match: 8. CDR1 and CDR2 from the germline V gene are SNHLY and FYNNEI. This CDR3 has 14 amino acids. The CDR3 bases are TGTGCCAGCATCACAGGGGGCCGGAGATATGGCTACACCTTC. This gives the protein CASITGGRRYGYTF.

This clone was seen once. J is TRBJ1-1 and V is TRBV10-3, with D possibly TRBD1 on 5 matching bases. This CDR3 is 13 amino acids long. V lost 6 bases to trimming and J lost 5 bases, with 13 bases between them. CDR1 is ENHRY, CDR2 SYGVKD, per germline. CDR3 coding DNA: TGTGCCATCAGGGACTCAGGGAGTACTGAAGCTTTCTTT. The encoded protein is CAIRDSGSTEAFF.

The chain uses TRBV4-2 and TRBJ1-1; D not resolved. Germline CDR1 and CDR2: LGHNA and YNFKEQ. V lost 1 base, J lost 1 base, and 7 bases lay in between. This CDR3 is built from 14 residues. CDR3: CASSQAGGNTEAFF. The CDR3 coding sequence is TGTGCCAGCAGCCAAGCGGGAGGGAACACTGAAGCTTTCTTT.

This chain joins TRBV11-2 and TRBJ2-1; D possibly matches TRBD1 or TRBD2 (5 bases each). Trimming cost V 3 bases and J 4 bases, with 10 bases left between them. The CDR3 is 14 amino acids. From germline, CDR1 is SGHAT and CDR2 FQNNGV. Here the CDR3 DNA reads TGTGCCAGCAGCTTCCGGGACGGGTACAATGAGCAGTTCTTC. Amino acid sequence: CASSFRDGYNEQFF.

The chain couples TRBV3-1 (or the pseudogene TRBV3-2) to TRBJ1-1, with D unclear. The CDR3 totals 13 residues. Germline CDR1 is LGHDT and CDR2 is YNNKEL (reference sequence). The germline V and J ends were trimmed by 3 bases and 2 bases, with 7 bases remaining between them. Written as DNA, the CDR3 is TGTGCCAGCAGCCAGGGGATCAACACTGAAGCTTTCTTT. Protein: CASSQGINTEAFF.

Points on this clone: This sample also contains other DNA sequences that code for the same CDR3. CDR3 DNA: TGTGCCAGCAGTTTAGATCAGCCCCAGCATTTT. It codes for CASSLDQPQHF. The chain carries TRBV12-3 or TRBV12-4 and TRBJ1-5; D remains ambiguous. V gave up 1 base and J gave up 5 bases, with 0 bases separating them. The CDR3 runs 11 residues.

The gene calls are TRBV7-2 and TRBJ1-3; 7 bases align to TRBD1. Per the germline V gene, CDR1 is SGHTA and CDR2 is FQGNSA. CDR3 size: 17 residues. V shed 5 bases, J shed 3 bases, and the junction held 13 bases outside the gene matches. CDR3 amino acids: CASSPTLLDRVGNTIYF. The CDR3 DNA sequence: TGTGCCAGCAGCCCAACCCTCCTTGACAGGGTTGGAAACACCATATATTTT.

The chain couples TRBV4-1 to TRBJ1-2; D possibly corresponds to TRBD1 (6 bases). The CDR3 totals 17 residues. Germline assignment: CDR1 MGHRA and CDR2 YSYEKL. The germline V and J ends were trimmed by 1 base and 0 bases, with 15 bases remaining between them. CDR3 amino acids: CASSQVQGQFTNYGYTF. Written as DNA, the CDR3 is TGCGCCAGCAGCCAAGTCCAAGGACAGTTTACTAACTATGGCTACACCTTC.

V and J are TRBV6-4 and TRBJ2-1, with D possibly TRBD2 on 6 matching bases. Germline CDR1 MRHNA, CDR2 SNTAGT. This CDR3 has 13 amino acids. V was cut by 6 bases and J by 4 bases, with 10 bases left in between. In nucleotides, the CDR3 is TGTGCCAGCAGGGGGGGACTTTACAATGAGCAGTTCTTC. As protein: CASRGGLYNEQFF.

The rearrangement uses TRBV13 and TRBJ1-2, with 9 bases that match TRBD1. V shed 2 bases, J shed 8 bases, and the junction held 6 bases outside the gene matches. The CDR3 covers 14 residues. From germline, CDR1 is PRHDT and CDR2 FYEKMQ (reference sequence). CDR3 amino acids: CASSLRTGAGGYTF. DNA for the CDR3: TGTGCCAGCAGCTTACGGACAGGGGCCGGAGGCTACACCTTC.

The chain recombines TRBV19 with TRBJ1-2; D is unresolved. The CDR3 has 13 amino acids. Trimming removed 7 bases from V and 1 base from J, with 10 bases in between. Germline lookup yields CDR1 LNHDA and CDR2 SQIVND (reference sequence). This chain's CDR3 is CASIGLDNYGYTF. For the CDR3, the DNA is TGTGCCAGTATTGGGTTGGATAACTATGGCTACACCTTC.

The rearrangement links TRBV9 to TRBJ2-1, with D perhaps TRBD2 (6 bases). This CDR3 has 13 amino acids. Germline CDR1 reads SGDLS; CDR2 reads YYNGEE. Trimming stripped 5 bases from V and 6 bases from J, with 12 bases between. As DNA, the CDR3 is TGTGCCAGCAGTGCGGAGGGCCTCAATGAGCAGTTCTTC. Translating gives CASSAEGLNEQFF.

The gene calls are TRBV29-1 and TRBJ2-5; D possibly corresponds to TRBD1 (6 bases). The ends were cut back, 4 bases at V and 5 bases at J, with 8 bases in the middle. The CDR3 extends over 11 amino acids. Germline V gene sequence: CDR1 SQVTM, CDR2 ANQGSEA. CDR3 residues: CSVAQGETQYF. The CDR3 region has the DNA TGCAGCGTTGCTCAGGGGGAGACCCAGTACTTC.

The chain links TRBV10-3 to TRBJ2-7; D may be TRBD2 (5 bases). CDR3 length: 12 amino acids. V lost 3 bases and J 3 bases, leaving 6 bases between the germline ends. Germline V gene lookup returns CDR1 ENHRY and CDR2 SYGVKD. CDR3 sequence: CAISDEGYEQYV. CDR3 DNA: TGTGCCATCAGTGACGAGGGCTACGAGCAGTACGTC.